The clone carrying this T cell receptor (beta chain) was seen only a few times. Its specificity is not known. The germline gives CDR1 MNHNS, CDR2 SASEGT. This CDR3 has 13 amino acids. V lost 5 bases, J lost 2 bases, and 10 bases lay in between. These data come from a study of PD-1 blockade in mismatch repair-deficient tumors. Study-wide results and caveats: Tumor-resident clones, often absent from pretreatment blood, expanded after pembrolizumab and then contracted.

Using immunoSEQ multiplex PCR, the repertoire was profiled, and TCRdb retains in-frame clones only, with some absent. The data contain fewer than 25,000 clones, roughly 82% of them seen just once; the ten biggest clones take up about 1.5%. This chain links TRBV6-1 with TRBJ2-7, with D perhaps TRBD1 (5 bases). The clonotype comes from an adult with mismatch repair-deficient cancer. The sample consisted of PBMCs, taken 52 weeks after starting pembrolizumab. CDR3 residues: CASSLQVTYEQYF. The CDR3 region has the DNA TGTGCCAGCAGTTTACAGGTAACCTACGAGCAGTACTTC.